This paragraph covers one T cell receptor beta chain sequence. Participants were placed into cohorts based on the clinical history they reported. This entry comes from a study of blood T cell repertoires in COVID-19. Study background: Samples taken during acute and convalescent COVID-19 were collected in the United States, Italy and Spain. The analysed material was cDNA or gDNA that came from T cells, B-cell-depleted T cells, or PBMCs.

Per the germline V gene, CDR1 is SGHAT and CDR2 is FQDESV (reference sequence). The V segment lost 3 bases and the J segment 2 bases; nucleotides outside the gene matches: 3. CDR3 length equals 15 residues. Original handling: The authors estimated nucleated cell counts from reference gene primer amplification. Here immunoSEQ multiplex PCR was the method, and the copy in TCRdb shows in-frame clones only, minus some. That table furnishes V, J and clone size, whereas the DNA furnished D and trimming. The sample has more than 200,000 clones; around 90% are singletons. The sample consisted of PBMCs or T cells enriched from blood (not recorded which). The chain carries TRBV11-1 and TRBJ2-7, with 11 positions matching TRBD2. The origin of this receptor is a man aged 25 to 40 who had recovered from COVID-19. CDR3 sequence (DNA): TGTGCCAGCAGCTTGACTAGCGGGGCCCCCTACGAGCAGTACTTC. Protein product: CASSLTSGAPYEQYF.